This TCR beta chain was sequenced for a study of T cells in Graves' hyperthyroidism and ophthalmopathy (dated by TCRdb to between 2018 and 2021). With respect to the entire study: Peripheral blood was sampled at the time of initial diagnosis, prior to any treatment. To identify TCR V-J signatures that set the groups apart, the researchers used a discovery cohort of approximately 98 patients, made up of around 42 with Graves' ophthalmopathy and approximately 57 with stable Graves' hyperthyroidism. An independent validation cohort of fewer than 20 hyperthyroidism patients and about 15 patients who later progressed to ophthalmopathy tested prospective prediction of ophthalmopathy. The 95 to 100 discovery patients were randomly divided into training and test sets at a 7:3 ratio. In addition, the study compared T-cell repertoires in thyroid tissue and in blood from six Graves' hyperthyroidism patients. After sampling, hyperthyroidism patients received methimazole starting at 30 mg daily, and ophthalmopathy patients received high-dose intravenous methylprednisolone. TCR Vbeta CDR3 sequencing of approximately 140 peripheral blood samples (around 45 ophthalmopathy, some 75 hyperthyroidism and roughly 17 progressor patients) is reported in the paper.

This clonotype came up many times. This clone's antigen is unknown. Qualities for individual bases were not recorded, and no much larger clone is one base off. Stable Graves' hyperthyroidism was defined as the absence of progression to ophthalmopathy over 18 months of follow-up. Hyperthyroidism patients were newly diagnosed, had a disease duration of under 2 months, and were aged 18 to 65 years. Patients with uncontrolled infections, other autoimmune diseases, pregnancy or lactation were excluded. Diagnoses were based on clinical symptoms, serum thyroxine and TRAb, thyroid ultrasound and orbital computed tomography. PBMCs were separated from roughly 9.3 ml of fresh peripheral blood using Ficoll-Paque density gradient centrifugation. Total RNA was extracted with Trizol reagent, and quality was checked on an Agilent 2100 Bioanalyzer. Here V drops 0 bases and J drops 5 bases, and the junction holds 5 bases not matched to any gene. Its CDR3 holds 15 amino acids, cysteine through phenylalanine. The CDR3 DNA has 45 bases and is translated from base 1. CDR1 and CDR2 were assigned from the germline V gene as ENHRY and SYGVKD.

The full study reports these points: Most expanded thyroid clonotypes (frequency above 0.001) were also found in blood, which suggests that blood repertoires may mirror thyroid immune responses. Sample size was not statistically predetermined, and blinding of investigators to group allocation was not performed. During validation, the model predicted progression to ophthalmopathy a median of approximately six months ahead of onset, with roughly 65% sensitivity and 72.22% specificity. In cross-validation, a model built on a 13 V-J signature told ophthalmopathy apart from stable hyperthyroidism with about 90% sensitivity and approximately 81% specificity, and in testing the same model reached 80%/75%.

Amplification of TCR beta CDR3 regions was carried out from RNA transcripts. The TCR CDR3 was subjected to a first round of RT-PCR using the HTBI primer set and the Qiagen OneStep RT-PCR kit. A second multiplex PCR round built the libraries, followed by size selection and purification. Libraries were sequenced paired-end with 100 bp reads on an Illumina HiSeq2000. As for the original processing: SOAPnuke was used to process the raw data, removing reads that contained adapters or uncalled bases, had a mean Phred below 15, or lacked an exact match to the constant primer or identifier. COPE v1.2.5 was used to merge high-quality paired reads, and clonotypes were defined as unique nucleotide sequences. MiTCR v1.1 was used to align the clonotypes against IMGT TRBV, TRBD and TRBJ reference segments. Only V-J combinations with frequency above 0.0001, covering 99.2% of repertoires, were analysed. A TCS score was defined as the ratio between F50 (clonal expansion) and ExV (chaos), using BLOSUM62-based TCRdist between CDR3 peptides within each V-J. Welch's t-statistics and random forest reduced roughly 540 V-J features to roughly 13, which were used in a naive Bayes classifier (R e1071). In-frame beta chains were kept once TCRdb had trimmed the public reads at Q25 with fastp and called clones with MiXCR. Entries that share a CDR3 protein sequence are merged under the most common genes and DNA. TCRdb's processing, not the authors', yielded these V and J calls. The sample table records a few hundred thousand distinct CDR3 sequences; over 13% of these occur just once. The ten largest clones take up around 17% of the sample.

Sequencing was performed on blood. The clonotype was recovered from a woman under 30 with Graves' hyperthyroidism. The chain joins TRBV10-3 to TRBJ1-2, and 8 junctional nucleotides match TRBD1. Here is the DNA: TGTGCCATCAGTGAGTCGAAGAGACAGGGGTATGGCTACACCTTC. The translation is CAISESKRQGYGYTF.